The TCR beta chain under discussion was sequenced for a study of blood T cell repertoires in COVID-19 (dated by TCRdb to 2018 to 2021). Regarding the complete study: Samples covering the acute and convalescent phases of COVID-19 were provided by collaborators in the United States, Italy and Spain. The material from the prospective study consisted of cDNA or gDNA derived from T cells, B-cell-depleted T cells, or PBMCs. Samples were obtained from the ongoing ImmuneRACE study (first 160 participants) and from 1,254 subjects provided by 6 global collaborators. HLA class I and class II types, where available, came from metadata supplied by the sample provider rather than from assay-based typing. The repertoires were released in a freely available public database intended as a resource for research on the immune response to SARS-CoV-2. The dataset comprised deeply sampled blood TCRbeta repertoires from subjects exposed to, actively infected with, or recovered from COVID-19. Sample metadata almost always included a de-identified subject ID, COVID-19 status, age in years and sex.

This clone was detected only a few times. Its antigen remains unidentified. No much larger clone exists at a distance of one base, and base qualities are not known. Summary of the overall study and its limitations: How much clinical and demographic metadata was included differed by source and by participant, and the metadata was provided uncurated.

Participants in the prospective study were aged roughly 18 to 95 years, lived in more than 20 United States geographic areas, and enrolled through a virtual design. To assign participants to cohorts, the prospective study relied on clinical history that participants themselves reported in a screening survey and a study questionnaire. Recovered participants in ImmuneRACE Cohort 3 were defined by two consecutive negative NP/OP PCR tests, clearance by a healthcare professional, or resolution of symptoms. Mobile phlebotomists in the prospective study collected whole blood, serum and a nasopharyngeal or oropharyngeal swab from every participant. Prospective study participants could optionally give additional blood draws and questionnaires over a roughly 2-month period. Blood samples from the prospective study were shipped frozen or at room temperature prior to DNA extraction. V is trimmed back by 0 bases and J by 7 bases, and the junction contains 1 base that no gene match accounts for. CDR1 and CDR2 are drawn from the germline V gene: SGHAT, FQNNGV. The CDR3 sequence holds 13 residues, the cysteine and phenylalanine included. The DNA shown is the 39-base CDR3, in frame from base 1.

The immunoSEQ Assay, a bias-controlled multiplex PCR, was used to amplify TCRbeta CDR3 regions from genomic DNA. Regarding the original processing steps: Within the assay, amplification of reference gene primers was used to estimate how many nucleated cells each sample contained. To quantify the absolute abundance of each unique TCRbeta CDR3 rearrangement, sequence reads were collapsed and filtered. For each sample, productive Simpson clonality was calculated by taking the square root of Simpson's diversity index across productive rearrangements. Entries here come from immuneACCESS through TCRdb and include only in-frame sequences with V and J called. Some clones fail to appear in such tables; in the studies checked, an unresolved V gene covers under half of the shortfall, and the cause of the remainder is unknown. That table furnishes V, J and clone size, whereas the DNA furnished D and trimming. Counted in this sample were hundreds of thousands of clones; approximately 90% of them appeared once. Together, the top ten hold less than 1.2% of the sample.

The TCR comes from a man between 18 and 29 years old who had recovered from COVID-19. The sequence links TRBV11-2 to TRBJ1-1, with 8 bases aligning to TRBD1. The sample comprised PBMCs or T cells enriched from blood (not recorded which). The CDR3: CASSLDGTGEAFF. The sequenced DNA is TGTGCCAGCAGCTTAGACGGGACAGGTGAAGCTTTCTTT.